The 21 T cell receptor beta chains below come from one sample, sequenced in a study of blood T cell repertoires in COVID-19 (dated by TCRdb to about 2020). The library was prepared using the immunoSEQ multiplex PCR assay. TCRdb limited this immuneACCESS table to in-frame rearrangements with V and J called. A share of clones is missing; checked studies link under half to unresolved V genes, and the rest is unexplained. Counted in this sample were under 350,000 clones; approximately 86% of them appeared once. Roughly 4.2% of the sample is in the top ten clones. The specimen sequenced was PBMCs or T cells enriched from blood (not recorded which). These receptors were obtained from a woman aged 35 to 49 with acute COVID-19.

The chain recombines TRBV14 with TRBJ1-6; TRBD1 agrees at 8 bases. CDR1 SGHDN and CDR2 FVKESK come from the germline V gene. The CDR3 is 15 residues long. V dropped 3 bases and J dropped 7; count of bases not matched to a gene: 5. Written as DNA, the CDR3 is TGTGCCAGCAGCCATGCCGGGACAGGCAATTCACCCCTCCACTTT. It specifies CASSHAGTGNSPLHF.

The chain combines TRBV12-3 or TRBV12-4 with TRBJ2-3; D unclear. V was cut by 6 bases and J by 10 bases, with 11 bases left in between. This CDR3 has 11 amino acids. The CDR3 bases are TGTGCCAGCAGCTCTGACTTGCCGCAGTATTTT. Translating gives CASSSDLPQYF.

The rearrangement joins TRBV27 to TRBJ2-5; 9 nucleotides line up with TRBD1. Germline CDR1 reads MNHEY; CDR2 reads SMNVEV (reference sequence). V shed 8 bases and J 6 bases; nucleotides not matched to a gene: 16. This CDR3 comprises 16 residues. DNA for the CDR3: TGTGCCAGCCAGGGAATGGGGACAGGGAGGAGAAAGACCCAGTACTTC. Translated: CASQGMGTGRRKTQYF.

This chain uses TRBV9 with TRBJ2-7, with D tentatively TRBD2 (6 bases). Trimming shortened V by 4 bases and J by 0 bases, and 14 bases separated the two germline ends. Germline V gene sequence: CDR1 SGDLS, CDR2 YYNGEE. This CDR3 region has 15 residues. The CDR3 here is CASSSGSTLSYEQYF. CDR3 nucleotides: TGTGCCAGCAGCTCCGGGAGTACCCTCTCCTACGAGCAGTACTTC.

This chain connects TRBV2 to TRBJ2-1; 8 positions agree with TRBD1. The V gene end was trimmed by 6 bases and the J gene end by 9 bases; junction bases not matched to a gene: 7. Germline V gives CDR1 SNHLY, CDR2 FYNNEI. This CDR3 has 13 amino acids. This CDR3 is CASRWTGSAEQFF. CDR3 coding DNA: TGTGCCAGCAGGTGGACAGGGAGCGCTGAGCAGTTCTTC.

This clone has a single count. The chain recombines TRBV5-5 with TRBJ2-5; D might be TRBD2 (5 bases). From germline, CDR1 is SGHKS and CDR2 YYEKEE (reference sequence). The CDR3 length is 15 residues. V lost 0 bases and J lost 0, with 9 bases in between. The CDR3 here is CASSLEEADQETQYF. Here the CDR3 DNA reads TGTGCCAGCAGCTTGGAGGAGGCCGACCAAGAGACCCAGTACTTC. Filled out from reference TRBV5-5 and TRBJ2-5, the complete variable domain reads DAGVTQSPTHLIKTRGQQVTLRCSPISGHKSVSWYQQVLGQGPQFIFQYYEKEERGRGNFPDRFSARQFPNYSSELNVNALLLGDSALYLCASSLEEADQETQYFGPGTRLLVL.

The rearrangement links TRBV12-3 or TRBV12-4 to TRBJ1-2, with 11 bases that match TRBD1. CDR3 length: 13 amino acids. V trimming: 8 bases; J trimming: 4 bases; junction bases outside the gene matches: 3. The CDR3 bases are TGTGCCAGCGGACAGGGGGCGGCCTATGGCTACACCTTC. As protein: CASGQGAAYGYTF.

This clone was seen only once. The chain joins TRBV19 to TRBJ2-2; TRBD2 matches 7 bases. Germline assignment: CDR1 LNHDA and CDR2 SQIVND (reference sequence). The CDR3 has 14 amino acids. V lost 2 bases and J lost 6; bases outside the gene matches: 3. The CDR3 DNA reads TGTGCCAGTAGTATAAAGCGGGGTTCCGGGGAGCTGTTTTTT. Translated: CASSIKRGSGELFF. Full variable domain (missing parts from reference TRBV19 and TRBJ2-2): DGGITQSPKYLFRKEGQNVTLSCEQNLNHDAMYWYRQDPGQGLRLIYYSQIVNDFQKGDIAEGYSVSREKKESFPLTVTSAQKNPTAFYLCASSIKRGSGELFFGEGSRLTVL.

This clone turned up a few times. The chain has TRBV7-2 and TRBJ1-1; D is unresolved. The CDR3 covers 15 residues. V lost 1 base and J lost 1, with 10 bases in between. CDR1 is SGHTA and CDR2 is FQGNSA in the germline V gene. The CDR3: CASSLVGQANTEAFF. The CDR3 coding sequence is TGTGCCAGCAGCTTAGTGGGTCAGGCGAACACTGAAGCTTTCTTT.

In its sample, this clone was seen once. The genes are TRBV28 and TRBJ2-1; 12 positions match TRBD1. In germline, CDR1 is MDHEN, CDR2 SYDVKM. V dropped 8 bases and J dropped 15; count of bases not matched to a gene: 20. This CDR3 spans 16 amino acids. The CDR3, as DNA: TGTGCCAGCCAAAGACGTAATCCGGGACAGGGGGCGTTTACGTTCTTC. Its translation: CASQRRNPGQGAFTFF. Looking up the rest from reference TRBV28 and TRBJ2-1 gives the full variable domain: DVKVTQSSRYLVKRTGEKVFLECVQDMDHENMFWYRQDPGLGLRLIYFSYDVKMKEKGDIPEGYSVSREKKERFSLILESASTNQTSMYLCASQRRNPGQGAFTFFGPGTRLTVL.

The chain recombines TRBV9 with TRBJ1-3; TRBD1 agrees at 7 bases. J lost 1 base, V lost 4 bases, and 8 bases had no gene match. The CDR3 loop spans 16 amino acids. Germline V lookup: CDR1 SGDLS, CDR2 YYNGEE. The CDR3: CASSSRGLGSGNTIYF. The CDR3 DNA sequence: TGTGCCAGCAGCTCGAGGGGGCTAGGTTCTGGAAACACCATATATTTT. Supplemented by reference TRBV9 and TRBJ1-3, the full variable domain reads DSGVTQTPKHLITATGQRVTLRCSPRSGDLSVYWYQQSLDQGLQFLIQYYNGEERAKGNILERFSAQQFPDLHSELNLSSLELGDSALYFCASSSRGLGSGNTIYFGEGSWLTVV.

The chain recombines TRBV9 with TRBJ2-3; the match to TRBD2 covers 11 bases. Germline CDR1 SGDLS, CDR2 YYNGEE. The ends lost 0 bases at V and 2 bases at J; junction bases unmatched: 5. This CDR3 has 17 residues. The CDR3 protein is CASSVGSSGGYTDTQYF. CDR3 DNA: TGTGCCAGCAGCGTAGGGTCTAGCGGGGGGTACACAGATACGCAGTATTTT.

The CDR3 spells CASSYSSSGELFF. The CDR3 DNA reads TGTGCCAGCAGTTACTCCTCTTCCGGGGAGCTGTTTTTT. The V call is TRBV6-5, the J call TRBJ2-2; D call uncertain. The germline gives CDR1 MNHEY, CDR2 SVGAGI. The CDR3 runs to 13 residues. The V end lost 0 bases, the J end lost 6 bases, and 5 bases lay between the germline ends.

The chain uses TRBV6-1 and TRBJ2-3; a weak D match, TRBD1 (6 bases). V gave up 0 bases and J gave up 2 bases, with 12 bases separating them. CDR3 size: 16 residues. Per germline, CDR1 MNHNS and CDR2 SASEGT. CDR3 in amino acids: CASSEAPGHLTDTQYF. CDR3 DNA sequence: TGTGCCAGCAGTGAAGCGCCGGGACACCTCACAGATACGCAGTATTTT.

This clone was seen just once. V usage is TRBV9 and J usage is TRBJ2-6, with a possible D match to TRBD2 (6 bases). Germline loops: CDR1 SGDLS, CDR2 YYNGEE. The CDR3 sequence is 17 residues long. Trimming shortened V by 0 bases and J by 5 bases, and 15 bases separated the two germline ends. DNA for the CDR3: TGTGCCAGCAGCGTAGAGGGTGGGGACTGGAGGGCCAACGTCCTGACTTTC. This translates into CASSVEGGDWRANVLTF.

The rearrangement links TRBV5-1 to TRBJ2-5; 7 bases are a match to TRBD1. The J segment lost 3 bases and the V segment lost 7 bases, leaving 9 bases of the junction unmatched. The CDR3 length is 14 residues. Looked up from germline, CDR1 is SGHRS and CDR2 is YFSETQ. CDR3 sequence reads: CASEPGQRKETQYF. CDR3 DNA sequence: TGCGCCAGCGAACCGGGACAGCGGAAAGAGACCCAGTACTTC.

The rearrangement links TRBV5-6 to TRBJ2-2; TRBD1 matches 7 bases. CDR1 and CDR2 from the germline V gene are SGHDT and YYEEEE. This CDR3 comprises 17 residues. The V and J ends lost 3 bases and 4 bases, in that order; junction bases with no gene match: 12. CDR3: CASSSDRDRTTTGELFF. The DNA for the CDR3 is TGTGCCAGCAGCTCCGACAGGGACCGTACGACCACCGGGGAGCTGTTTTTT.

The rearrangement uses TRBV24-1 and TRBJ1-5; no definite D call. Germline V lookup: CDR1 KGHDR, CDR2 SFDVKD. V dropped 3 bases and J dropped 0 bases, with 5 bases sitting between them. The CDR3 totals 14 residues. In DNA, the CDR3 is TGTGCCACCAGTGATACAACTAGCAATCAGCCCCAGCATTTT. It specifies CATSDTTSNQPQHF.

The chain has TRBV15 and TRBJ1-3; D remains unclear. The V gene lost 0 bases and the J gene lost 0 bases, with 9 bases spanning the gap. The germline CDR1 and CDR2 sequences are LNHNV and YYDKDF (reference sequence). The CDR3 spans 16 residues. CDR3 residues: CATSRDATNSGNTIYF. DNA for the CDR3: TGTGCCACCAGCAGAGATGCTACGAACTCTGGAAACACCATATATTTT.

This rearrangement joins TRBV7-6 to TRBJ1-3, with TRBD1 matching 7 bases. The junction had 10 bases not matched to a gene; V was cut back by 5 bases and J by 3 bases. The CDR3 length is 16 residues. Germline assignment: CDR1 SGHVS and CDR2 FNYEAQ. The CDR3 region has the DNA TGTGCCAGCAGCCCGGGGGCGACAGGGAATGGAAACACCATATATTTT. Its protein product is CASSPGATGNGNTIYF. The full variable domain, rest sourced from reference TRBV7-6 and TRBJ1-3, is GAGVSQSPRYKVTKRGQDVALRCDPISGHVSLYWYRQALGQGPEFLTYFNYEAQQDKSGLPNDRFSAERPEGSISTLTIQRTEQRDSAMYRCASSPGATGNGNTIYFGEGSWLTVV.

This sequence joins TRBV7-9 and TRBJ2-3; 14 positions agree with TRBD2. The CDR3 has 19 residues. The germline V gene has CDR1 SEHNR and CDR2 FQNEAQ (reference sequence). The V and J ends lost 2 bases and 2 bases, in that order; junction bases with no gene match: 9. The CDR3 DNA is TGTGCCAGCAGCTTATCGGGACTAGCGGGAGCCAGGCACACAGATACGCAGTATTTT. As protein: CASSLSGLAGARHTDTQYF.